Sequencing of this T cell receptor beta chain was carried out in a study of T cells in Graves' hyperthyroidism and ophthalmopathy (dated by TCRdb to between 2018 and 2020). Turning to the overall study: Peripheral blood samples were taken at initial diagnosis, before any treatment was given. After sampling, hyperthyroidism patients received methimazole starting at 30 mg daily, and ophthalmopathy patients received high-dose intravenous methylprednisolone. For training and testing, the roughly 100 patients in the discovery cohort were randomly divided in a 7:3 ratio. The paper reports TCR Vbeta CDR3 sequencing of approximately 140 peripheral blood samples: 43 ophthalmopathy, roughly 80 hyperthyroidism and approximately 17 progressor patients. In about 6 Graves' hyperthyroidism patients, the study also compared T-cell repertoires from thyroid tissue with T-cell repertoires from blood. TCR V-J signatures able to tell the groups apart were searched for in a discovery cohort of 90 to 100 patients, of whom under 45 had Graves' ophthalmopathy and around 57 had stable Graves' hyperthyroidism. Prospective prediction of ophthalmopathy was tested in an independent validation cohort consisting of about 20 hyperthyroidism patients and around 16 patients who later progressed to ophthalmopathy. On the study overall, not on this receptor specifically: Ophthalmopathy was separated from stable hyperthyroidism by a 13 V-J signature model, with around 90% sensitivity and roughly 84% specificity obtained in cross-validation and 80%/75% obtained in testing. During validation, the model predicted progression to ophthalmopathy a median of approximately 6 months ahead of onset, with almost 71% sensitivity and around 73% specificity. No statistical method was used to set the sample size in advance, and investigators knew the group allocation. Blood samples also contained most of the expanded thyroid clonotypes (frequency above 0.001), which suggests that blood repertoires may reflect thyroid immune responses.

The TCR beta CDR3 regions were amplified from the RNA transcripts. A first-round RT-PCR of the TCR CDR3 used the HTBI primer set with the Qiagen OneStep RT-PCR kit. The libraries were constructed in a second round of multiplex PCR and then size-selected and purified. Libraries were sequenced paired-end with 100 bp reads on an Illumina HiSeq2000. Regarding the original processing steps: SOAPnuke was used to process the raw data, removing reads that contained adapters or uncalled bases, had a mean Phred below 15, or lacked an exact match to the constant primer or identifier. COPE v1.2.5 was used to merge high-quality paired reads, and clonotypes were defined as unique nucleotide sequences. MiTCR v1.1 was used to align clonotypes to the IMGT TRBV, TRBD and TRBJ reference segments. The analysis was restricted to V-J combinations with a frequency above 0.0001, which together covered just over 99% of the repertoires. The TCS score was defined as F50 (clonal expansion) divided by E x V (chaos), with BLOSUM62-based TCRdist calculated between CDR3 peptides within each V-J. Welch's t-statistics and random forest reduced some 510 V-J features to 13, which were used in a naive Bayes classifier (R e1071). TCRdb's own reprocessing of the public reads used fastp at Q25 and MiXCR and kept productive beta chains. Duplicate CDR3 protein sequences are folded into a single record with the most common DNA and genes. It is TCRdb's table, rather than the study itself, that gives the V and J calls and clone size. The table for this sample lists approximately 400,000 distinct CDR3 sequences; more than 15% of them were counted only once. 28% of the sample is in the top ten clones.

This clonotype was counted many times. Its cognate antigen has yet to be identified. There are no base qualities to consult, and no much larger clone falls within one base. The CDR3 holds 16 amino acids from the cysteine to the phenylalanine. The DNA shown is the 48-base CDR3, in frame from base 1. V is reduced by 5 bases and J by 1 base, leaving a spacing of 16 bases between them. The germline V gene provides CDR1 SGHVS and CDR2 FQNEAQ. Hyperthyroidism patients were newly diagnosed, with disease duration under 2 months, and aged 18 to 65 years. Exclusion was applied to patients with uncontrolled infections, other autoimmune diseases, pregnancy or lactation. Diagnoses relied on clinical symptoms, serum thyroxine and TRAb, thyroid ultrasound and orbital computed tomography. Blood from progressor patients was drawn when they were first diagnosed with hyperthyroidism, before any ophthalmopathy symptoms appeared. Ficoll-Paque density gradient centrifugation was used to isolate PBMCs from 9.5 to 10 ml of fresh peripheral blood. Progressor patients were initially diagnosed with Graves' hyperthyroidism and developed ophthalmopathy during follow-up. Trizol reagent was used to extract total RNA, and RNA quality was then checked on an Agilent 2100 Bioanalyzer.

Recombination connected TRBV7-8 to TRBJ2-3; tentative D gene TRBD1, with 5 bases matching. The receptor comes from a young woman with Graves' hyperthyroidism that later progressed to Graves' ophthalmopathy. Specimen: blood. CDR3 protein: CASSRRTGYRTDTQYF. The DNA is TGTGCCAGCAGCCGGCGTACAGGATATCGCACAGATACGCAGTATTTT. Reference TRBV7-8 and TRBJ2-3 genes cover what lies past the CDR3, so the full variable domain is GAGVSQSPRYKVAKRGQDVALRCDPISGHVSLFWYQQALGQGPEFLTYFQNEAQLDKSGLPSDRFFAERPEGSVSTLKIQRTQQEDSAVYLCASSRRTGYRTDTQYFGPGTRLTVL.